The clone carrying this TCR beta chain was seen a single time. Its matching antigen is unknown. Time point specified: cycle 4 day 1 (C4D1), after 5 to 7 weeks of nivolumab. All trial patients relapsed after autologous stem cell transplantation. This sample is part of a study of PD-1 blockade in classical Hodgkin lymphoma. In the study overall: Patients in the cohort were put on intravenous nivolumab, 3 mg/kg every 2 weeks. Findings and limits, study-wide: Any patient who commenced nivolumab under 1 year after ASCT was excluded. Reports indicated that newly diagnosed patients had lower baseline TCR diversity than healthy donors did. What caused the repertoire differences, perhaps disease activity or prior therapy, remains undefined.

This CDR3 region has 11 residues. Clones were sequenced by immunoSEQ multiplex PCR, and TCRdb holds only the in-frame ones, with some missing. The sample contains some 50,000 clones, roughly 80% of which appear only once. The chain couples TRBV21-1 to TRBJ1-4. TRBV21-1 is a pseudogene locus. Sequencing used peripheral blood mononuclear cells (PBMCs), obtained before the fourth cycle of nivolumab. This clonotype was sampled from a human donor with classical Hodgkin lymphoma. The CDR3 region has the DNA TGTGCCAGCAGCGAGGGGGGGAAACTGTTTTTT. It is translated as CASSEGGKLFF.